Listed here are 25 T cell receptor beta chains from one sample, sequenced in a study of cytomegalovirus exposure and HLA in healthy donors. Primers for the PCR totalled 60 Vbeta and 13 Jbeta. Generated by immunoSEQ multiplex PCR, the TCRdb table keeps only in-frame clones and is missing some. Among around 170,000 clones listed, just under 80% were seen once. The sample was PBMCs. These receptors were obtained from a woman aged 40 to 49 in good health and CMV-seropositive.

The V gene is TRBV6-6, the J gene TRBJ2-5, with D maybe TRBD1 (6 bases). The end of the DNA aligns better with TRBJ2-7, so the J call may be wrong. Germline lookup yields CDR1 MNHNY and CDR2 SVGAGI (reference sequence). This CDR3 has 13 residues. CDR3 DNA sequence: TGTGCCAGCAGTTACTCACAGGGCTACGAGCAGTACTTC. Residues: CASSYSQGYEQYF.

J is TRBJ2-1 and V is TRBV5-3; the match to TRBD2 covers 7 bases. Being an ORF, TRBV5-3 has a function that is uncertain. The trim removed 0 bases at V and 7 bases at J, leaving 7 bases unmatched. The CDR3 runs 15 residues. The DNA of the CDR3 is TGTGCCAGAAGCTTGGCTAGCGGACTGCTAAATGAGCAGTTCTTC. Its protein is CARSLASGLLNEQFF.

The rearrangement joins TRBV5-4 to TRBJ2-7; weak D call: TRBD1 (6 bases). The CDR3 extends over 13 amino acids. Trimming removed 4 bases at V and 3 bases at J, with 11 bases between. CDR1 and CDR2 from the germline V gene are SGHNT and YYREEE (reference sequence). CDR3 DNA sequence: TGTGCCAGCAGCACCGGGACAAACTACGAGCAGTACTTC. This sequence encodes CASSTGTNYEQYF.

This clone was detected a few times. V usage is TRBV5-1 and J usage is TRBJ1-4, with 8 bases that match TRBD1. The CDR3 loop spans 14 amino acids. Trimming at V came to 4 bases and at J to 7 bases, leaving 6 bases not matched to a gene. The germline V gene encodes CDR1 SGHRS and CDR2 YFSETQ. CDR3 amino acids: CASSARTGSEKLFF. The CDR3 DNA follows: TGCGCCAGCAGCGCCCGGACAGGGAGTGAAAAACTGTTTTTT.

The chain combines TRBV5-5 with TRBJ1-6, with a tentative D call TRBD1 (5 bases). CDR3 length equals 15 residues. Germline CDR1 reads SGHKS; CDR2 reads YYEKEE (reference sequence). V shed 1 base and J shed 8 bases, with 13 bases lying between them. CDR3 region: CASSLPDQGYSPLHF. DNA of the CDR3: TGTGCCAGCAGCTTGCCGGACCAGGGTTATTCACCCCTCCACTTT.

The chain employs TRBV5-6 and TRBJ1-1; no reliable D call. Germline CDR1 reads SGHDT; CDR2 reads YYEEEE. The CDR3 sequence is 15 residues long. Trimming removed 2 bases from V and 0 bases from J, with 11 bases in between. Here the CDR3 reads CASSFSVSMNTEAFF. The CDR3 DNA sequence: TGTGCCAGCAGCTTCTCTGTGAGCATGAACACTGAAGCTTTCTTT.

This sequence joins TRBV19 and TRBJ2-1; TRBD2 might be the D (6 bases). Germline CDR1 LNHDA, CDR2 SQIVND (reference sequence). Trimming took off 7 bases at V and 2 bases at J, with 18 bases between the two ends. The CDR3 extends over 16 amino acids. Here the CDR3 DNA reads TGTGCCAGTACCCCCCCATACGGGGAGGCCTACAATGAGCAGTTCTTC. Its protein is CASTPPYGEAYNEQFF.

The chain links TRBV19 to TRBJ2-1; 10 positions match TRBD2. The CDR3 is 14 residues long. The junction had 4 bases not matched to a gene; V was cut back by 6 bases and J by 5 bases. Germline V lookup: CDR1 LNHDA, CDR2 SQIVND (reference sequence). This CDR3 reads CASSGTSVDNEQFF. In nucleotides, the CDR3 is TGTGCCAGTAGCGGGACTAGCGTCGACAATGAGCAGTTCTTC.

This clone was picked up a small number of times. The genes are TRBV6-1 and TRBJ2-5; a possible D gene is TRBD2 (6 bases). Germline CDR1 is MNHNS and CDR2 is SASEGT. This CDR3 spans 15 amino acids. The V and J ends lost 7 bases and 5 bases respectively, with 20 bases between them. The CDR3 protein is CASTDGTARGETQYF. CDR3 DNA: TGTGCCAGCACTGACGGAACTGCCCGGGGGGAGACCCAGTACTTC.

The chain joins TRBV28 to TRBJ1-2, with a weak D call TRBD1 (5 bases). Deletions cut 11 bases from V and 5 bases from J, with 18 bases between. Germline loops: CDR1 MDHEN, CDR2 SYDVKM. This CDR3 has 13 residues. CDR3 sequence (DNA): TGTGCCGCCCGGGCGTCAGGGCGGTATGGCTACACCTTC. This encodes CAARASGRYGYTF.

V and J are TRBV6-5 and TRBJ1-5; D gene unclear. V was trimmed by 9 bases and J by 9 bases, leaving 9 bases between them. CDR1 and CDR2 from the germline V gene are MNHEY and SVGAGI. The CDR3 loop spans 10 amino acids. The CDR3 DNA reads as TGTGCCAGAGAGCCGGGGCCCCAGCATTTT. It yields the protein CAREPGPQHF.

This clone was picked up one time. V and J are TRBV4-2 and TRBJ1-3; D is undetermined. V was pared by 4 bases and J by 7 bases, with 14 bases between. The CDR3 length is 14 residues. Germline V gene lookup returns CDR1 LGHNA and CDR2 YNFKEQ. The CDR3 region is CASSPSGERNTIYF. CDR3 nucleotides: TGTGCCAGCAGCCCCAGCGGGGAGCGCAACACCATATATTTT.

CDR3 residues: CASSTGVSNEQFF. CDR3 DNA sequence: TGTGCCAGCAGCACCGGGGTATCCAATGAGCAGTTCTTC. V is TRBV11-2 and J is TRBJ2-1, with D possibly TRBD2 on 5 matching bases. The CDR3 covers 13 residues. CDR1 SGHAT and CDR2 FQNNGV come from the germline V gene. With 5 bases removed from V and 6 bases from J, the gap between germline ends came to 11 bases.

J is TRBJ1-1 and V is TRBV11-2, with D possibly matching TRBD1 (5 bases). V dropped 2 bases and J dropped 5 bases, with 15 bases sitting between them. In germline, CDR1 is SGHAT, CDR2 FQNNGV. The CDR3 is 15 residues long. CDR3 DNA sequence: TGTGCCAGCAGCTTACGGGAGGGGAGTAGGACTGAAGCTTTCTTT. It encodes CASSLREGSRTEAFF. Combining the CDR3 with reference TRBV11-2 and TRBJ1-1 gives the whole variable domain EAGVAQSPRYKIIEKRQSVAFWCNPISGHATLYWYQQILGQGPKLLIQFQNNGVVDDSQLPKDRFSAERLKGVDSTLKIQPAKLEDSAVYLCASSLREGSRTEAFFGQGTRLTVV.

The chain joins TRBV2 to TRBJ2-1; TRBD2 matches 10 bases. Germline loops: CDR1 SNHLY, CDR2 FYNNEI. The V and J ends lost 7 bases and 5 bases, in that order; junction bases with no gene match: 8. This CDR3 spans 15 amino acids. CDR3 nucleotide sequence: TGTGCCAGCACCATAGCGGGGGGAATTAACAATGAGCAGTTCTTC. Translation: CASTIAGGINNEQFF.

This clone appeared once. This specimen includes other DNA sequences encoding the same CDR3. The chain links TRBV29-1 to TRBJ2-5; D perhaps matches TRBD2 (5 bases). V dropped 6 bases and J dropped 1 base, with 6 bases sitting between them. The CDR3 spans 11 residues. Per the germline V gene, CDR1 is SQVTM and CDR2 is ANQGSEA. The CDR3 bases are TGCAGCGTCCGGGGCCAAGAGACCCAGTACTTC. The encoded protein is CSVRGQETQYF.

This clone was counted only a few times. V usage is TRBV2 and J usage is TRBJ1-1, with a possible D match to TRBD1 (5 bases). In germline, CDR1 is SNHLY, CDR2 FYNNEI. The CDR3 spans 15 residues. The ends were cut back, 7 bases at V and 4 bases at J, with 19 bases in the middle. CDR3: CASTSGGGLVTEAFF. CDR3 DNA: TGTGCCAGCACCTCCGGCGGGGGTTTGGTCACTGAAGCTTTCTTT.

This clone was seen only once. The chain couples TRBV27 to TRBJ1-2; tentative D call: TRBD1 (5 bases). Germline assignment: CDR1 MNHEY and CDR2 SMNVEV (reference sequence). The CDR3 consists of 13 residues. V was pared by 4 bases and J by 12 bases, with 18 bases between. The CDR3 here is CASSSLSGLGHTF. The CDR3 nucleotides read TGTGCCAGCAGTTCTCTCTCAGGATTGGGGCACACCTTC.

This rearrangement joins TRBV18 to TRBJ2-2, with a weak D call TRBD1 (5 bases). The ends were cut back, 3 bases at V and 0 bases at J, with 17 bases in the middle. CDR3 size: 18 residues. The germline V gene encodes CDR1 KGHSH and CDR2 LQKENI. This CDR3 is CASSPNFRTGPNTGELFF. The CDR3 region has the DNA TGTGCCAGCTCACCCAATTTCCGTACAGGACCGAACACCGGGGAGCTGTTTTTT.

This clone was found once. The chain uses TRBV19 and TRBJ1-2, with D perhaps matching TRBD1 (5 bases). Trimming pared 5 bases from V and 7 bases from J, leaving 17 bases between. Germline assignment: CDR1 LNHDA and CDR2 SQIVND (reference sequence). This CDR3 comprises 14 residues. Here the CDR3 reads CASSAQQAAGGYTF. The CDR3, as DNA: TGTGCCAGTAGTGCGCAACAGGCCGCTGGTGGCTACACCTTC.

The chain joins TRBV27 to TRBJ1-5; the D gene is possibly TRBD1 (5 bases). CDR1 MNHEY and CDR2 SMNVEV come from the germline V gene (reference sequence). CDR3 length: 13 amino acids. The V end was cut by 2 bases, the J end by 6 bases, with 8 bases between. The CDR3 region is CASSLQGFQPQHF. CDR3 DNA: TGTGCCAGCAGTTTACAGGGATTTCAGCCCCAGCATTTT.

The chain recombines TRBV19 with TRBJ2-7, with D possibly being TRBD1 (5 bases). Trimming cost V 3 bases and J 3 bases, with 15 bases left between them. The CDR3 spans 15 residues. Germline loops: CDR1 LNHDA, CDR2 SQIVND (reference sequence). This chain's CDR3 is CASSMVGGHYYEQYF. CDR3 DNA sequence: TGTGCCAGTAGTATGGTCGGCGGACATTACTACGAGCAGTACTTC.

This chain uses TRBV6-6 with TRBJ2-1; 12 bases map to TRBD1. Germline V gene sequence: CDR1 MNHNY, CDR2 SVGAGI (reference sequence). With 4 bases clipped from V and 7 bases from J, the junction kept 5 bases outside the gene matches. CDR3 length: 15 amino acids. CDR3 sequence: CASSSVGQGANEQFF. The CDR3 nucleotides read TGTGCCAGCAGTTCCGTGGGACAGGGGGCAAATGAGCAGTTCTTC.

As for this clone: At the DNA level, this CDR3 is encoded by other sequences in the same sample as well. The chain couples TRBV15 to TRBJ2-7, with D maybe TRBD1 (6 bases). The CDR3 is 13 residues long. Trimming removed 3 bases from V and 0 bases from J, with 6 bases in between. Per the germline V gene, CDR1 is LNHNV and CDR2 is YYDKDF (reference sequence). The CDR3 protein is CATSRDSSYEQYF. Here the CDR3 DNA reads TGTGCCACCAGCAGGGACAGCTCCTACGAGCAGTACTTC.

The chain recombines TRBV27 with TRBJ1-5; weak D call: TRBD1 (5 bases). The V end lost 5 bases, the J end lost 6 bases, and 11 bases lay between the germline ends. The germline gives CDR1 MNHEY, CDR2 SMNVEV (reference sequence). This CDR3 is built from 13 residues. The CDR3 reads CASSPTDSQPQHF. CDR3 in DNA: TGTGCCAGCAGTCCAACAGACAGTCAGCCCCAGCATTTT.